A single sample gave rise to the 25 T cell receptor beta chains below, sequenced in a study of T cell changes during pregnancy in multiple sclerosis. Profiled with immunoSEQ multiplex PCR; TCRdb holds only in-frame clones, not every one. This sample has some 41,000 clones, with 90% to 95% found just once. The material sequenced was CD4+ T cells from peripheral blood mononuclear cells, taken in the third trimester of pregnancy. Receptors were obtained from a female donor in good health, enrolled as a control in a pregnancy study.

The V gene is TRBV28, the J gene TRBJ1-1; TRBD1 is a possible D gene (6 bases). This CDR3 has 14 amino acids. In germline, CDR1 is MDHEN, CDR2 SYDVKM. V was trimmed by 2 bases and J by 9 bases, leaving 16 bases between them. CDR3 nucleotide sequence: TGTGCCAGCAGTTTAGTTCATGGGGGCGGACAAGCTTTCTTT. The encoded protein is CASSLVHGGGQAFF.

The V and J genes are TRBV6-6 and TRBJ2-3, with a tentative D call TRBD1 (6 bases). V was trimmed by 4 bases and J by 0 bases, leaving 11 bases between them. The CDR3 is 15 amino acids. Germline V gene sequence: CDR1 MNHNY, CDR2 SVGAGI (reference sequence). DNA of the CDR3: TGTGCCAGCAGTTCGGCACAGGGAAGCACAGATACGCAGTATTTT. Protein product: CASSSAQGSTDTQYF.

The chain is built from TRBV19 and TRBJ2-1; 7 nucleotides agree with TRBD2. V dropped 4 bases and J dropped 7; count of bases not matched to a gene: 7. Germline V gene data show CDR1 as LNHDA and CDR2 as SQIVND (reference sequence). The length of the CDR3 is 14 residues. CDR3 nucleotides: TGTGCCAGTAGTAGGGAGGGGTCTTCGAATGAGCAGTTCTTC. Encoded protein: CASSREGSSNEQFF.

The chain employs TRBV10-1 and TRBJ2-1; 15 bases are a match to TRBD2. The V gene's germline CDR1 is WNHNN and CDR2 SYGVQD (reference sequence). The CDR3 has 16 amino acids. Trimming took 6 bases from V and 6 from J; bases not matched to a gene: 6. This chain's CDR3 is CASSLGLAGGLNEQFF. The CDR3 coding sequence is TGCGCCAGCAGCCTAGGACTAGCGGGGGGGCTCAATGAGCAGTTCTTC.

This chain connects TRBV6-1 to TRBJ2-5; 12 bases are shared with TRBD2. The J call may be faulty, since TRBJ2-7 better matches the DNA end. Per germline, CDR1 MNHNS and CDR2 SASEGT. The CDR3 is 14 residues long. In DNA form, the CDR3 reads TGTGCCAGCAGCACTAGCGGGAGGAGTTACGAGCAGTACTTC. The encoded protein is CASSTSGRSYEQYF.

The rearrangement joins TRBV30 to TRBJ2-2; possibly TRBD2 for D (6 bases). From germline, CDR1 is GTSNPN and CDR2 SVGIG (reference sequence). V gave up 1 base and J gave up 7 bases, with 16 bases separating them. This CDR3 is 15 amino acids long. CDR3: CAWSDGRMWGGELFF. The CDR3 bases are TGTGCCTGGAGTGACGGGAGAATGTGGGGCGGGGAGCTGTTTTTT.

The rearrangement uses TRBV5-4 and TRBJ2-6; a weak D match, TRBD2 (6 bases). V lost 4 bases, J lost 0 bases, and 11 bases lay in between. Germline V gene sequence: CDR1 SGHNT, CDR2 YYREEE (reference sequence). The CDR3 length is 16 residues. The CDR3 bases are TGTGCCAGCAGCCCGGGCGGGATCTCTGGGGCCAACGTCCTGACTTTC. It yields the protein CASSPGGISGANVLTF.

This chain joins TRBV7-2 and TRBJ2-1, with 12 bases identical to TRBD2. The V segment lost 7 bases and the J segment 10 bases; nucleotides outside the gene matches: 5. This CDR3 comprises 13 residues. The V gene's germline CDR1 is SGHTA and CDR2 FQGNSA. The CDR3 here is CASTPGLAGEQFF. CDR3 DNA: TGTGCCAGCACTCCAGGACTAGCGGGAGAGCAGTTCTTC.

CDR3 in amino acids: CASEGGRSNEKLFF. For the CDR3, the DNA is TGTGCCAGCGAAGGAGGCAGATCTAATGAAAAACTGTTTTTT. This rearrangement joins TRBV2 to TRBJ1-4, with no clear D. The CDR3 consists of 14 residues. Germline V gene lookup returns CDR1 SNHLY and CDR2 FYNNEI. The germline V and J ends were trimmed by 8 bases and 3 bases, with 13 bases remaining between them.

The sample holds one count of this clone. The chain is built from TRBV6-1 and TRBJ2-3; tentatively, D is TRBD2 (6 bases). V lost 5 bases and J 6 bases, leaving 15 bases between the germline ends. The V gene's germline CDR1 is MNHNS and CDR2 SASEGT. This CDR3 comprises 14 residues. In DNA, the CDR3 is TGTGCCAGCAGTCCAACGGGAGTCCCCGATACGCAGTATTTT. Amino acids: CASSPTGVPDTQYF.

The chain joins TRBV29-1 to TRBJ2-7; 7 nucleotides align to TRBD2. Per germline, CDR1 SQVTM and CDR2 ANQGSEA. The CDR3 totals 11 residues. The V segment lost 4 bases and the J segment 4 bases; nucleotides outside the gene matches: 1. This CDR3 is CSVGGSYEQYF. The CDR3 DNA sequence: TGCAGCGTTGGCGGGAGTTACGAGCAGTACTTC.

CDR3 residues: CASSLIPGRDYGYTF. The CDR3 nucleotides read TGTGCCAGCAGCTTAATCCCGGGTCGGGACTATGGCTACACCTTC. The chain has TRBV7-3 and TRBJ1-2, with D hard to call. Germline CDR1 SGHTA, CDR2 FQGTGA. Trimming took 1 base from V and 3 from J, leaving 12 bases between them. The CDR3 covers 15 residues.

The rearrangement joins TRBV27 to TRBJ2-7, with TRBD1 matching over 10 bases. The CDR3 length is 16 residues. CDR1 and CDR2 from the germline V gene are MNHEY and SMNVEV (reference sequence). With 5 bases clipped from V and 1 base from J, the junction kept 8 bases outside the gene matches. The CDR3 DNA follows: TGTGCCAGCAGTCCTCCCCGACAGGGGGCTTCCTACGAGCAGTACTTC. Its protein product is CASSPPRQGASYEQYF.

V gene TRBV28 combines with J gene TRBJ1-1, with TRBD1 matching 7 bases. Germline CDR1 MDHEN, CDR2 SYDVKM. The CDR3 has 13 amino acids. The ends lost 4 bases at V and 7 bases at J; junction bases unmatched: 6. The CDR3 sequence is CASSYPGGGEAFF. The CDR3 region has the DNA TGTGCCAGCAGTTACCCAGGGGGAGGTGAAGCTTTCTTT.

The CDR3 coding sequence is TGCGCCAGCAGCTTGGCCCGCGGAGGGCCCCCAGATACGCAGTATTTT. As protein: CASSLARGGPPDTQYF. The V gene is TRBV5-1, the J gene TRBJ2-3; D may be TRBD2 (6 bases). The CDR3 has 16 amino acids. V lost 0 bases, J lost 4 bases, and 15 bases lay in between. CDR1 is SGHRS and CDR2 is YFSETQ in the germline V gene.

The V gene is TRBV5-1, the J gene TRBJ2-7; 8 bases match TRBD2. The CDR3 has 14 amino acids. CDR1 and CDR2 from the germline V gene are SGHRS and YFSETQ. V was clipped by 4 bases and J by 5 bases; unmatched bases: 8. The CDR3: CASSDPSGGDEQYF. CDR3 in DNA: TGCGCCAGCAGCGATCCCAGCGGGGGCGACGAGCAGTACTTC. Using reference TRBV5-1 and TRBJ2-7 for the parts outside the CDR3, the full variable domain is KAGVTQTPRYLIKTRGQQVTLSCSPISGHRSVSWYQQTPGQGLQFLFEYFSETQRNKGNFPGRFSGRQFSNSRSEMNVSTLELGDSALYLCASSDPSGGDEQYFGPGTRLTVT.

The chain is built from TRBV18 and TRBJ2-5, with D tentatively TRBD1 (5 bases). This CDR3 region has 13 residues. The ends were cut back, 2 bases at V and 3 bases at J, with 7 bases in the middle. CDR1 is KGHSH and CDR2 is LQKENI in the germline V gene. CDR3 amino acids: CASSPTGEETQYF. Here the CDR3 DNA reads TGTGCCAGCTCACCAACAGGCGAAGAGACCCAGTACTTC.

About this clone itself: Since the CDR3 does not end with the conserved phenylalanine or tryptophan, this likely comes from a read error. Because the CDR3's place on the DNA is in doubt, the DNA is left out and the CDR3 is given as listed by TCRdb. This chain joins TRBV9 and TRBJ2-3; TRBD2, the table's D call, lacks a check against the DNA. The CDR3 totals 13 residues, both ends included. Germline V gene data show CDR1 as SGDLS and CDR2 as YYNGEE. CDR3 in amino acids: CASSVGASGSPAC.

J is TRBJ2-5 and V is TRBV6-6; D gene unclear. The germline CDR1 and CDR2 sequences are MNHNY and SVGAGI (reference sequence). V was trimmed by 5 bases and J by 5 bases, leaving 18 bases between them. The CDR3 is 15 amino acids. In nucleotides, the CDR3 is TGTGCCAGCAGTCTCGACCAGACAACACAGGAGACCCAGTACTTC. It yields the protein CASSLDQTTQETQYF.

This rearrangement joins TRBV5-1 to TRBJ1-3; D unresolved. This CDR3 is built from 14 residues. V gave up 1 base and J gave up 0 bases, with 5 bases separating them. Germline V gives CDR1 SGHRS, CDR2 YFSETQ. The CDR3 loop reads CASSLTNSGNTIYF. In DNA, the CDR3 is TGCGCCAGCAGCTTGACAAACTCTGGAAACACCATATATTTT.

This clone was recorded once. The genes are TRBV5-8 and TRBJ1-1, with D possibly TRBD1 on 6 matching bases. Trimming removed 5 bases from V and 6 bases from J, with 14 bases in between. CDR1 and CDR2 from the germline V gene are SGHTS and YDEGEE. This CDR3 is built from 13 residues. The CDR3 region is CASRRSRGAEAFF. The CDR3 coding sequence is TGTGCCAGCAGGCGGAGCAGGGGCGCTGAAGCTTTCTTT. Together with reference TRBV5-8 and TRBJ1-1, the CDR3 gives the full variable domain: EAGVTQSPTHLIKTRGQQATLRCSPISGHTSVYWYQQALGLGLQFLLWYDEGEERNRGNFPPRFSGRQFPNYSSELNVNALELEDSALYLCASRRSRGAEAFFGQGTRLTVV.

This clone showed up just once. The rearrangement joins TRBV5-6 to TRBJ2-1; 8 bases are shared with TRBD1. J lost 0 bases, V lost 1 base, and 3 bases had no gene match. The CDR3 has 16 residues. Germline CDR1 and CDR2: SGHDT and YYEEEE. This CDR3 reads CASSLTGGFSYNEQFF. CDR3 DNA: TGTGCCAGCAGCTTGACAGGGGGGTTCTCCTACAATGAGCAGTTCTTC.

The chain combines TRBV5-1 with TRBJ1-3; TRBD1 agrees at 12 bases. The germline V gene has CDR1 SGHRS and CDR2 YFSETQ. The CDR3 runs 15 residues. Trimming at V came to 4 bases and at J to 8 bases, leaving 7 bases not matched to a gene. CDR3 protein: CASSPGTGGHDTIYF. In nucleotides, the CDR3 is TGCGCCAGCAGCCCGGGGACAGGGGGCCACGACACCATATATTTT.

The V and J genes are TRBV19 and TRBJ1-2; D is possibly TRBD1 (6 bases). The CDR3 sequence is 14 residues long. The V gene lost 2 bases and the J gene lost 6 bases, with 13 bases spanning the gap. Germline V gene data show CDR1 as LNHDA and CDR2 as SQIVND (reference sequence). The chain's CDR3 is CASSINRAADGYTF. The CDR3 coding sequence is TGTGCCAGTAGTATAAACAGGGCAGCGGATGGCTACACCTTC.

The V gene is TRBV5-4, the J gene TRBJ2-3, with TRBD2 matching 12 bases. The junction had 1 base not matched to a gene; V was cut back by 4 bases and J by 1 base. This CDR3 region has 15 residues. Per germline, CDR1 SGHNT and CDR2 YYREEE (reference sequence). The CDR3: CASSRLAGGTDTQYF. In DNA form, the CDR3 reads TGTGCCAGCAGCCGACTAGCGGGGGGCACAGATACGCAGTATTTT. The full variable domain, in which reference TRBV5-4 and TRBJ2-3 provide the parts outside the CDR3, is ETGVTQSPTHLIKTRGQQVTLRCSSQSGHNTVSWYQQALGQGPQFIFQYYREEENGRGNFPPRFSGLQFPNYSSELNVNALELDDSALYLCASSRLAGGTDTQYFGPGTRLTVL.